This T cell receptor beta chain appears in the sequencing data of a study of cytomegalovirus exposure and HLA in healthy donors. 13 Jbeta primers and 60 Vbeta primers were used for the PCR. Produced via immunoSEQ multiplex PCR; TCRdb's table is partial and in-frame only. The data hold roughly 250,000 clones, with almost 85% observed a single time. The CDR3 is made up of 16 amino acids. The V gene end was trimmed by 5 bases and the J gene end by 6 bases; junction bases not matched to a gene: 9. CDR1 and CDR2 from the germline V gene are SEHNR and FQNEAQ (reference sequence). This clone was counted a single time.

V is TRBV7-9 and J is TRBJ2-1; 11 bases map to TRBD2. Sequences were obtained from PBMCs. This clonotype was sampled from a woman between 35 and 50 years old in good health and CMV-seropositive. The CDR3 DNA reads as TGTGCCAGCAGCCCTACTAGCGGGAGTTTCGGCAATGAGCAGTTCTTC. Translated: CASSPTSGSFGNEQFF.